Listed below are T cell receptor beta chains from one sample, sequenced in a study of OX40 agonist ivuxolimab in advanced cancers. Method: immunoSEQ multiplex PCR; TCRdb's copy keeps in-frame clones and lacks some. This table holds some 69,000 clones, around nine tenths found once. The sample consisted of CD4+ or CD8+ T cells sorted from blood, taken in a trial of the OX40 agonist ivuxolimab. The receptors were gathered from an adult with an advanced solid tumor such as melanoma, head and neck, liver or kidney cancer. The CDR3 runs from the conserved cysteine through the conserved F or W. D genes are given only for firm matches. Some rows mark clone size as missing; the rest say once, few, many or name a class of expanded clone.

CDR3aa: CSASSGAKNIQYF; CDR3nt: TGCAGCGCCTCTAGCGGAGCCAAAAACATTCAGTACTTC; abundance: -; j_gene: TRBJ2-4; d_gene: TRBD2; len: 13; v_gene: TRBV29-1
CDR3aa: CASSFGQGRTDTQYF; CDR3nt: TGTGCCAGCAGCTTTGGACAGGGGAGAACAGATACGCAGTATTTT; abundance: -; j_gene: TRBJ2-3; d_gene: TRBD1; len: 15; v_gene: TRBV5-4
CDR3aa: CARTGADTQYF; CDR3nt: TGTGCCAGGACAGGGGCAGATACGCAGTATTTT; abundance: -; j_gene: TRBJ2-3; d_gene: TRBD1; len: 11; v_gene: TRBV2
CDR3aa: CASRYQGPGELFF; CDR3nt: TGTGCCAGCAGGTATCAGGGCCCCGGGGAGCTGTTTTTT; abundance: -; j_gene: TRBJ2-2; d_gene: -; len: 13; v_gene: TRBV6-6
CDR3aa: CASSIPIGGLGDTQYF; CDR3nt: TGTGCCAGTAGTATCCCCATCGGGGGTTTGGGAGATACGCAGTATTTT; abundance: -; j_gene: TRBJ2-3; d_gene: -; len: 16; v_gene: TRBV19
CDR3aa: CASSARLAGATDTQYF; CDR3nt: TGCGCCAGCAGCGCCCGCCTAGCGGGAGCCACAGATACGCAGTATTTT; abundance: -; j_gene: TRBJ2-3; d_gene: TRBD2; len: 16; v_gene: TRBV4-1
CDR3aa: CASSLSYNEQFF; CDR3nt: TGTGCCAGCAGCCTATCCTACAATGAGCAGTTCTTC; abundance: -; j_gene: TRBJ2-1; d_gene: -; len: 12; v_gene: TRBV28
CDR3aa: CASSFGGANEKLFF; CDR3nt: TGTGCCAGCAGCTTTGGAGGGGCTAATGAAAAACTGTTTTTT; abundance: -; j_gene: TRBJ1-4; d_gene: -; len: 14; v_gene: TRBV5-8
CDR3aa: CASSDRGGVETQYF; CDR3nt: TGTGCCAGTAGTGACCGGGGAGGTGTAGAGACCCAGTACTTC; abundance: -; j_gene: TRBJ2-5; d_gene: -; len: 14; v_gene: TRBV19
CDR3aa: CASSSMTGELFF; CDR3nt: TGTGCCAGCAGCTCGATGACCGGGGAGCTGTTTTTT; abundance: -; j_gene: TRBJ2-2; d_gene: -; len: 12; v_gene: TRBV11-3
CDR3aa: CASSLGQGENQPQHF; CDR3nt: TGTGCCAGCAGCTTAGGGCAGGGTGAAAATCAGCCCCAGCATTTT; abundance: -; j_gene: TRBJ1-5; d_gene: -; len: 15; v_gene: TRBV7-2
CDR3aa: CASSQGTLRGYTF; CDR3nt: TGTGCCAGCAGCCAAGGGACTTTGAGAGGCTACACCTTC; abundance: -; j_gene: TRBJ1-2; d_gene: -; len: 13; v_gene: TRBV14
CDR3aa: CASSLRGDTDTQYF; CDR3nt: TGTGCCAGCAGCTTACGAGGGGACACAGATACGCAGTATTTT; abundance: -; j_gene: TRBJ2-3; d_gene: -; len: 14; v_gene: TRBV11-3
CDR3aa: CASSKPLAGGTDTQYF; CDR3nt: TGTGCCAGCAGCAAACCTCTCGCGGGAGGGACAGATACGCAGTATTTT; abundance: -; j_gene: TRBJ2-3; d_gene: -; len: 16; v_gene: TRBV21-1
CDR3aa: CARDWGYEQYF; CDR3nt: TGTGCCCGGGACTGGGGTTACGAGCAGTACTTC; abundance: few; j_gene: TRBJ2-7; d_gene: -; len: 11; v_gene: TRBV6-5
CDR3aa: CASSGVNGEFGETQYF; CDR3nt: TGCGCCAGCAGCGGGGTTAACGGGGAGTTTGGGGAGACCCAGTACTTC; abundance: -; j_gene: TRBJ2-5; d_gene: -; len: 16; v_gene: TRBV5-1
CDR3aa: CASIGRGRTGELFF; CDR3nt: TGTGCCAGTATAGGTCGGGGGCGCACCGGGGAGCTGTTTTTT; abundance: -; j_gene: TRBJ2-2; d_gene: -; len: 14; v_gene: TRBV19
CDR3aa: CAWGEGRVEQFF; CDR3nt: TGTGCCTGGGGGGAGGGCCGGGTCGAGCAGTTCTTC; abundance: -; j_gene: TRBJ2-1; d_gene: TRBD2; len: 12; v_gene: TRBV30